This T cell receptor (beta chain) emerged from a study of blood T cell repertoires in COVID-19. Turning to the study itself: COVID-19 samples from acute and convalescent phases originated in the United States, Italy and Spain. PBMCs, B-cell-depleted T cells, or T cells were the source of the cDNA or gDNA that made up the material.

The germline V gene encodes CDR1 SGHRS and CDR2 YFSETQ. Unmatched junction bases numbered 10, after V lost 5 bases and J lost 6 bases. The CDR3 length is 14 residues. Per the original data handling: Scientists estimated how many nucleated cells there were by amplifying reference gene primers. The repertoire was sequenced with immunoSEQ multiplex PCR; TCRdb's copy has only in-frame clones and lacks some. Clone size and V and J calls were adopted from that table, with D and trimming inferred from the DNA. The repertoire has around 250,000 clones, roughly 89% of them found once; the top ten carry 4% to 5%.

V and J are TRBV5-1 and TRBJ1-2; 7 bases map to TRBD1. The clonotype originates from a woman between 40 and 55 years old who had recovered from COVID-19. Sequencing was performed on peripheral blood. The CDR3 reads CASSFEGAVNGYTF. The CDR3 DNA sequence: TGCGCCAGCAGTTTTGAGGGGGCTGTGAATGGCTACACCTTC.